This T cell receptor beta chain is from a study of blood T cell repertoires in COVID-19. Study as a whole: The study drew acute and convalescent COVID-19 samples from the United States, Italy and Spain.

Profiling relied on immunoSEQ multiplex PCR, and the TCRdb table lists in-frame clones only, not all of them. The profile covers about 210,000 clones, with approximately 80% appearing a single time and roughly 13% taken by the ten largest. This clone was counted between two and nine times. The CDR3 runs 11 residues. Deletions cut 4 bases from V and 8 bases from J, with 6 bases between. The germline V gene has CDR1 SEHNR and CDR2 FQNEAQ (reference sequence). The V gene is TRBV7-9, the J gene TRBJ2-1; D is uncertain. The sequence was collected from a human donor in a cohort sampled during active COVID-19. The sample was peripheral blood. This chain's CDR3 is CASSSVDEQFF. CDR3 DNA: TGTGCCAGCAGCTCCGTTGATGAGCAGTTCTTC.